This paragraph reports one T cell receptor beta chain. Its antigen remains unidentified. The entry originates in a study of OX40 agonist ivuxolimab in advanced cancers. Turning to the study itself: Three patients responded partially, comprising one with hepatocellular carcinoma and two with cutaneous melanoma.

Whole-study findings and limits: The authors also found low normalized T-cell clonal expansion in some nonresponders.

Sequencing was performed with immunoSEQ multiplex PCR; in TCRdb, only in-frame clones are kept and a portion is missing. The sample includes about 100,000 clones, over 75% of them seen just once. Any history of autoimmune disease or systemic immunosuppression disqualified patients. With 0 bases removed from V and 5 bases from J, the gap between germline ends came to 9 bases. CDR1 is SGHRS and CDR2 is YFSETQ in the germline V gene. The CDR3 totals 14 residues. The chain joins TRBV5-1 to TRBJ1-5; a possible D gene is TRBD1 (6 bases). Sequenced here: CD4+ or CD8+ T cells sorted from blood, sampled in a trial of the OX40 agonist ivuxolimab. The TCR originated in an adult with an advanced solid tumor such as melanoma, head and neck, liver or kidney cancer. CDR3 sequence (DNA): TGCGCCAGCAGCTTGGCAGGGGACCATCAGCCCCAGCATTTT. Its protein product is CASSLAGDHQPQHF. The whole variable domain, remainder taken from reference TRBV5-1 and TRBJ1-5, is KAGVTQTPRYLIKTRGQQVTLSCSPISGHRSVSWYQQTPGQGLQFLFEYFSETQRNKGNFPGRFSGRQFSNSRSEMNVSTLELGDSALYLCASSLAGDHQPQHFGDGTRLSIL.